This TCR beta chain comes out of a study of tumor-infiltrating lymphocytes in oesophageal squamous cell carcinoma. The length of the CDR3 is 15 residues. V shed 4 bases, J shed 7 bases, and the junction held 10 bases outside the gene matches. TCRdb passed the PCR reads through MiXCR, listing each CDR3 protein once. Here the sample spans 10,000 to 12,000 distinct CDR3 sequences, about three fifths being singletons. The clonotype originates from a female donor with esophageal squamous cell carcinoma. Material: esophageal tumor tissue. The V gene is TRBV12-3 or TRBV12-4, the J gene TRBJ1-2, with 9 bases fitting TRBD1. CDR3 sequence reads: CASSSRTGVSPGYTF. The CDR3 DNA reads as TGTGCCAGCAGTTCAAGGACAGGGGTCTCACCTGGCTACACCTTC.